A selection of T cell receptor beta chains follows, all from one sample in a study of cytomegalovirus exposure and HLA in healthy donors. TCRdb's table, derived via immunoSEQ multiplex PCR, lists solely in-frame clones and lacks some. The sample table sets out about 42,000 clones. Input material: PBMCs. These receptors were obtained from a man aged 30-40 years in good health and CMV-seronegative. CDR3s include the opening cysteine and the closing phenylalanine or tryptophan. The D gene is left open where the match is weak.

d_gene | j_gene | len | v_gene | CDR3nt | CDR3aa
- | TRBJ1-4 | 10 | TRBV7-8 | TGTGCCACTGGGAGTGAAAAACTGTTTTTT | CATGSEKLFF
- | TRBJ2-7 | 14 | TRBV18 | TGTGCCAGCTCACCAACTTCCAGGGAAGGCGAGCAGTACTTC | CASSPTSREGEQYF
- | TRBJ2-1 | 18 | TRBV4-1 | TGCGCCAGCAGCCAAGACTGGGCTGGGGGCGGGCCCTACAATGAGCAGTTCTTC | CASSQDWAGGGPYNEQFF
- | TRBJ2-3 | 12 | TRBV6-1 | TGTGCCAGCAGTGAACTAGGGGGTTATGCGGATTTT | CASSELGGYADF
TRBD1 | TRBJ1-1 | 12 | TRBV27 | TGTGCCAGCTCCGATCCGGGACAGGCAGCTTTCTTT | CASSDPGQAAFF
- | TRBJ1-6 | 14 | TRBV9 | TGTGCCAGCAGCCCCTCTGGCCGTGAGAGGGCCCTCCACTTT | CASSPSGRERALHF
TRBD2 | TRBJ2-7 | 18 | TRBV2 | TGTGCCAGCAGTGATAATTCGAGAGGACTAGCGATCGGGGGCGAGCAGTACTTC | CASSDNSRGLAIGGEQYF
TRBD2 | TRBJ2-1 | 15 | TRBV30 | TGTGCCTGGAGAAGACTAGCGGGAGATAGCAATGAGCAGTTCTTC | CAWRRLAGDSNEQFF
- | TRBJ2-3 | 15 | TRBV9 | TGTGCCAGCAGCCCCTCCGGGACTGGCACAGATACGCAGTATTTT | CASSPSGTGTDTQYF
- | TRBJ2-1 | 13 | TRBV30 | TGTGCCTGGAGTGTACGGCGCGGCAATGAGCAGTTCTTC | CAWSVRRGNEQFF
TRBD1 | TRBJ2-1 | 15 | TRBV4-2 | TGTGCCAGCAGCCAAGAGGGGACAGGGCTAGAGGAGCAGTTCTTC | CASSQEGTGLEEQFF
- | TRBJ1-2 | 14 | TRBV6-5 | TGTGCCAGCACCCGTAGCGGGAGTAACTATGGCTACACCTTC | CASTRSGSNYGYTF
- | TRBJ1-3 | 13 | TRBV30 | TGTGCCTGGAACAGGCGCTCTGGAAACACCATATATTTT | CAWNRRSGNTIYF
TRBD1 | TRBJ2-2 | 16 | TRBV13 | TGTGCCAGCAGCCCCGGACAGGGGAGGGGAACCGGGGAGCTGTTTTTT | CASSPGQGRGTGELFF
- | TRBJ2-2 | 11 | TRBV7-9 | TGTGCCAGCAGCCCCAGACAGAATGAGGTTTTT | CASSPRQNEVF
- | TRBJ2-6 | 16 | TRBV7-9 | TGTGCCAGCAGCTTAGGAGGCGGGGCTGGGGCCAACGTCCTGACTTTC | CASSLGGGAGANVLTF
- | TRBJ1-1 | 15 | TRBV5-1 | TGCGCCAGCAGCTTGGCCGTGGGGGAGGGCGCTGAAGCTTTCTTT | CASSLAVGEGAEAFF
- | TRBJ2-7 | 14 | TRBV29-1 | TGCAGCGTCGCCCAGGGCCCACGGTCCTACGAGCAGTACTTC | CSVAQGPRSYEQYF
TRBD2 | TRBJ2-7 | 16 | TRBV4-1 | TGCGCCAGCAGCCCGCATTCCCAGCGGGGTGCCTACGAGCAGTACTTC | CASSPHSQRGAYEQYF
- | TRBJ2-2 | 15 | TRBV5-1 | TGCGCCAGCAGCTTGCCACAGGGTGGGATCGGGGAGCTGTTTTTT | CASSLPQGGIGELFF
- | TRBJ2-7 | 15 | TRBV25-1 | TGTGCCAGCAGTGAATCCGGCAGGGGAACGTCCGAGCAGTACTTC | CASSESGRGTSEQYF
- | TRBJ1-5 | 16 | TRBV7-2 | TGTGCCAGCAGCTTATATTCGGGGTGGGTTCTTCAGCCCCAGCATTTT | CASSLYSGWVLQPQHF
TRBD1 | TRBJ1-2 | 14 | TRBV13 | TGTGCCAGCAGCTCGGGACAGAGTGTCTATGGCTACACCTTC | CASSSGQSVYGYTF
TRBD1 | TRBJ1-5 | 14 | TRBV25-1 | TGTGCCAGCAGTGCCACAGGGGGTTGGCAGCCCCAGCATTTT | CASSATGGWQPQHF
TRBD1 | TRBJ2-3 | 12 | TRBV29-1 | TGCAGCGGGGGGACAGGGGATGGTACGCAGTATTTT | CSGGTGDGTQYF
- | TRBJ2-3 | 12 | TRBV7-9 | TGTGCCAGCAGCTTACGGTCAGATACGCAGTATTTT | CASSLRSDTQYF
- | TRBJ2-5 | 13 | TRBV7-3 | TGTGCCAGCAGCGGTCAGGGGGGAGAGACCCAGTACTTC | CASSGQGGETQYF
- | TRBJ1-2 | 15 | TRBV16 | TGTGCCAGCAGCCAATCCACAGGTACTAACTATGGCTACACCTTC | CASSQSTGTNYGYTF
- | TRBJ2-3 | 17 | TRBV7-8 | TGTGCCAGCAGCGTATCTCTATTAGGCGGAGCCACAGATACGCAGTATTTT | CASSVSLLGGATDTQYF
- | TRBJ2-5 | 15 | TRBV5-1 | TGCGCCAGCAGCCCGAACCCACAGGGCCAAGAGACCCAGTACTTC | CASSPNPQGQETQYF
- | TRBJ1-6 | 13 | TRBV10-2 | TGCGCCAGCACCCGAGATTTTAATTCACCCCTCCACTTT | CASTRDFNSPLHF
TRBD2 | TRBJ2-1 | 15 | TRBV11-2 | TGTGCCAGCAGCTGGAGCGGGAGGGCCTTTAATGAGCAGTTCTTC | CASSWSGRAFNEQFF
- | TRBJ1-1 | 9 | TRBV29-1 | TGCAGTACTGCCCCTTGGGCTTTCTTT | CSTAPWAFF
- | TRBJ1-2 | 15 | TRBV29-1 | TGCAGCGTTGAAGATCGGCAGACACCTAACTATGGCTACACCTTC | CSVEDRQTPNYGYTF
- | TRBJ2-3 | 14 | TRBV5-1 | TGCGCCAGCAGCCCGAGATGGGGCGCAGATACGCAGTATTTT | CASSPRWGADTQYF
- | TRBJ1-5 | 13 | TRBV19 | TGTGCCAGTACCCGGAGGGGCAATCAGCCCCAGCATTTT | CASTRRGNQPQHF
TRBD2 | TRBJ2-1 | 14 | TRBV6-5 | TGTGCCAGCAGGGTAGCGGGAGGAGACGATGAGCAGTTCTTC | CASRVAGGDDEQFF
- | TRBJ1-6 | 15 | TRBV9 | TGTGCCAGCAGCGTAGCCGGGTCCTATAATTCACCCCTCCACTTT | CASSVAGSYNSPLHF
TRBD2 | TRBJ2-2 | 15 | TRBV19 | TGTGCCAGCCAGCCGACTAGCGGTTTAACCGGGGAGCTGTTTTTT | CASQPTSGLTGELFF
TRBD1 | TRBJ1-6 | 15 | TRBV18 | TGTGCCAGCTCACAAAGACAGGGGGGGAATTCACCCCTCCACTTT | CASSQRQGGNSPLHF
TRBD1 | TRBJ1-2 | 16 | TRBV6-5 | TGTGCCAGCAGCTACAAGACAGGGAAGGTATTCTATGGCTACACCTTC | CASSYKTGKVFYGYTF
TRBD1 | TRBJ2-7 | 15 | TRBV11-1 | TGTGCCAGCAGCCCCGCCCGCCAGGGGGCTTACGAGCAGTACTTC | CASSPARQGAYEQYF
- | TRBJ1-2 | 14 | TRBV27 | TGTGCCAGCAGTCCTCTTCTACAGGGCGCTGGCTACACCTTC | CASSPLLQGAGYTF
TRBD2 | TRBJ2-7 | 15 | TRBV7-6 | TGTGCCAGCAGCTCCCCGGGGACTAGCACCTACGAGCAGTACTTC | CASSSPGTSTYEQYF
TRBD2 | TRBJ2-6 | 15 | TRBV5-6 | TGTGCCAGCAGCTGGGGGGGACCGGGGGCCAACGTCCTGACTTTC | CASSWGGPGANVLTF
TRBD1 | TRBJ1-1 | 14 | TRBV7-8 | TGTGCCAGCAGCTCCAGACAGGGGGCCACTGAAGCTTTCTTT | CASSSRQGATEAFF
- | TRBJ2-7 | 16 | TRBV7-9 | TGTGCCAGCAGCTCCGGAGAAGCTAGCAGTTTCTACGAGCAGTACTTC | CASSSGEASSFYEQYF
- | TRBJ2-2 | 14 | TRBV14 | TGTGCCAGCAGCCAAGTACGGGTCACCGGGGAGCTGTTTTTT | CASSQVRVTGELFF
TRBD2 | TRBJ2-7 | 13 | TRBV14 | TGTGCCAGCAGCCAAGGCACGGCGGGAGGGGAGTACTTC | CASSQGTAGGEYF
TRBD2 | TRBJ2-7 | 16 | TRBV7-3 | TGTGCCAGCAGCCCCTATAGCGGGAGGGCCCCCTACGAGCAGTACTTC | CASSPYSGRAPYEQYF
- | TRBJ1-3 | 15 | TRBV4-2 | TGTGCCAGCAGCCAAGGACAGTCCTCTGGAAACACCATATATTTT | CASSQGQSSGNTIYF
TRBD2 | TRBJ2-7 | 15 | TRBV6-5 | TGTGCCAGCAGTTACCAAACTAGCGTAGTTAGCGAGCAGTACTTC | CASSYQTSVVSEQYF
TRBD1 | TRBJ1-2 | 16 | TRBV5-1 | TGCGCCAGCAGCGTCGGACAGGGAGCGCCAGTGGATGGCTACACCTTC | CASSVGQGAPVDGYTF